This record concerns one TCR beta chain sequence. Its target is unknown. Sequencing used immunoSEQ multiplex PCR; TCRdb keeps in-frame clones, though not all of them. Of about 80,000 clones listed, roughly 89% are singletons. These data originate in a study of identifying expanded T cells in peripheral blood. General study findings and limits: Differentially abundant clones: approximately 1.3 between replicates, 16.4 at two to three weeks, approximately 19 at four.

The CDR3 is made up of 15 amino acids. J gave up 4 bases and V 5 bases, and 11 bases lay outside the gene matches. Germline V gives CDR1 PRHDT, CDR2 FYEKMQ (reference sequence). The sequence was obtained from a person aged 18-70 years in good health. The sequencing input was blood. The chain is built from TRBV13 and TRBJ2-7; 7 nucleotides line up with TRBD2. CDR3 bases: TGTGCCAGCAGCACTTCCTCTAGCGGAACTTACGAGCAGTACTTC. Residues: CASSTSSSGTYEQYF.